The entry below describes one T cell receptor beta chain. The CDR3 loop spans 15 amino acids. CDR1 and CDR2 (germline): MDHEN, SYDVKM. Deletions cut 6 bases from V and 0 bases from J, with 12 bases between. Investigators reverse transcribed all isolated RNA, so they sequenced expressed TCRB transcripts. Profiling relied on immunoSEQ multiplex PCR, and the TCRdb table lists in-frame clones only, not all of them. The sample yields around 150,000 clones, 6.9% seen once. This entry is derived from a study of beta chain features in type 1 diabetes. Sequencing used central memory CD4+ T cells from blood. This sequence joins TRBV28 and TRBJ1-3; D is ambiguous. The receptor was isolated from a woman under 40 in good health. As DNA, the CDR3 is TGTGCCAGCAGCACAGCGGCCCACTCTGGAAACACCATATATTTT. Encoded protein: CASSTAAHSGNTIYF. Full variable domain (outside the CDR3, taken from reference TRBV28 and TRBJ1-3): DVKVTQSSRYLVKRTGEKVFLECVQDMDHENMFWYRQDPGLGLRLIYFSYDVKMKEKGDIPEGYSVSREKKERFSLILESASTNQTSMYLCASSTAAHSGNTIYFGEGSWLTVV.